This T cell receptor beta chain was sequenced for a study of CD8 T cells in ankylosing spondylitis. TCRdb ran MiXCR on the 5' RACE reads and lists one entry per CDR3 protein. Altogether about 250,000 distinct CDR3 sequences are present, roughly 32% being singletons, with the ten largest covering roughly 4.2%. This clonotype turned up a few times. V lost 3 bases to trimming and J lost 8 bases, with 8 bases between them. CDR1 is WSHSY, CDR2 SAAADI, per germline. CDR3 length: 12 residues. The chain is built from TRBV10-2 and TRBJ2-1; no clear D gene. Sequences were obtained from blood, either unsorted or a sorted T cell fraction (not recorded which). This TCR came from a male donor with ankylosing spondylitis or in good health (not recorded which). CDR3 in amino acids: CASSDLGYEQFF. The DNA for the CDR3 is TGCGCCAGCAGTGATTTAGGGTATGAGCAGTTCTTC.